Detailed here is one T cell receptor (beta chain). Its specificity is unknown. Expressed TCRB transcripts were sequenced, since all the RNA that had been isolated was reverse transcribed. The study sequenced naive, central memory and regulatory T cell samples to an average of about 3.57 million reads. Profiled with immunoSEQ multiplex PCR; TCRdb holds only in-frame clones, not every one. The repertoire holds roughly 260,000 clones, with 20% as singletons. One heparinised blood draw, averaging approximately 0.11 L, came from each donor. Trimming took off 5 bases at V and 2 bases at J, with 6 bases between the two ends. CDR1 is KGHSH, CDR2 LQKENI, per germline. CDR3 length equals 12 residues. This sample was included in a study of beta chain features in type 1 diabetes. The study, taken as a whole, reports: In every one of the four CD4+ subsets, TCRB CDR3s were moderately but significantly shorter in Type 1 diabetes patients. Any PCR bias toward short templates would affect both groups alike. Diminished insertions and augmented deletions at VDJ junctions characterized type 1 diabetes patients.

The sequence was obtained from a woman aged 40 to 50 with type 1 diabetes. V gene TRBV18 combines with J gene TRBJ2-5; D unclear. The material sequenced was naive CD4+ T cells from blood. CDR3 amino acids: CASSGTQETQYF. DNA for the CDR3: TGTGCCAGCTCAGGCACACAAGAGACCCAGTACTTC.